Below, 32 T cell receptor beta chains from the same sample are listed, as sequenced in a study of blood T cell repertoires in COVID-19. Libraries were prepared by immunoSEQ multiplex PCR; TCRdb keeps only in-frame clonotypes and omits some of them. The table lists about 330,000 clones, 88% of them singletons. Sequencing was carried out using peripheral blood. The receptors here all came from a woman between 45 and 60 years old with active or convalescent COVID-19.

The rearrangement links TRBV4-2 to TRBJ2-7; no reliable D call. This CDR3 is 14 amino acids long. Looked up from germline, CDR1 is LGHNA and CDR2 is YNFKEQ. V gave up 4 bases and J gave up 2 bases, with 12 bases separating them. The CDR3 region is CASSPRDPTYEQYF. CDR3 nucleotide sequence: TGTGCCAGCAGCCCACGAGATCCCACCTACGAGCAGTACTTC.

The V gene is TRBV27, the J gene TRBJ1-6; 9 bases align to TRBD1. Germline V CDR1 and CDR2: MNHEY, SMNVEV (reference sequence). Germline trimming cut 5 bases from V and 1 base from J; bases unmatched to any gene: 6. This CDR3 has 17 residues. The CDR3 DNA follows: TGTGCCAGCAGTCCCGGGACAGGGATGTCCTATAATTCACCCCTCCACTTT. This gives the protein CASSPGTGMSYNSPLHF.

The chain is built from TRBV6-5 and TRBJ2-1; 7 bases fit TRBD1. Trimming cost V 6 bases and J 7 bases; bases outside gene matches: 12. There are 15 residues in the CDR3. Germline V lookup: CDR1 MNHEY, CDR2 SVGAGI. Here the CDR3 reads CASRSTGTMTNEQFF. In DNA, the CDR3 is TGTGCCAGCAGATCGACAGGGACCATGACAAATGAGCAGTTCTTC.

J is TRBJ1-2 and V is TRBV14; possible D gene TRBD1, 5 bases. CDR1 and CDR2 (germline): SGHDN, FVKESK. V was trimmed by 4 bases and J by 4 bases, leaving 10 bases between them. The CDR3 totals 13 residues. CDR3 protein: CASSPPGLYGYTF. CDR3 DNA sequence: TGTGCCAGCAGCCCCCCAGGGCTCTATGGCTACACCTTC.

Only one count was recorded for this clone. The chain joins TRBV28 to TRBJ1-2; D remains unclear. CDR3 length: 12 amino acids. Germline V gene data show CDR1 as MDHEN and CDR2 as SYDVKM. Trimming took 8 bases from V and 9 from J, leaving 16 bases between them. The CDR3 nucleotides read TGTGCCAGCCGCCCCCGTCCCGGGAGCTACACCTTC. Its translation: CASRPRPGSYTF.

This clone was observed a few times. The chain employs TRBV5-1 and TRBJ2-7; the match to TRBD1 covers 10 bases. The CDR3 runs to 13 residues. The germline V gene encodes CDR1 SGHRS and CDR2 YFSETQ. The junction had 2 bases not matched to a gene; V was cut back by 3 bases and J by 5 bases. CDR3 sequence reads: CASSWGQGNEQYF. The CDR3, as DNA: TGCGCCAGCAGCTGGGGACAGGGGAACGAGCAGTACTTC.

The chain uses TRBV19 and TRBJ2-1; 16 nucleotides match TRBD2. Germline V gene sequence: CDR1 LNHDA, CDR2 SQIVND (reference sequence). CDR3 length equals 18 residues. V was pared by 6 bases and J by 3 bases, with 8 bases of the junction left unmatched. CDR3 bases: TGTGCCAGTAGGAGCGGGACTAGCGGGAGGGCAAGCTACAATGAGCAGTTCTTC. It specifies CASRSGTSGRASYNEQFF.

As DNA, the CDR3 is TGTGCCAGCTCACCAGAAACTTGGGCTACGAACACTGAAGCTTTCTTT. Translation: CASSPETWATNTEAFF. This chain uses TRBV18 with TRBJ1-1; D is unclear. Germline CDR1 reads KGHSH; CDR2 reads LQKENI. The V end was cut by 2 bases, the J end by 1 base, with 14 bases between. The length of the CDR3 is 16 residues.

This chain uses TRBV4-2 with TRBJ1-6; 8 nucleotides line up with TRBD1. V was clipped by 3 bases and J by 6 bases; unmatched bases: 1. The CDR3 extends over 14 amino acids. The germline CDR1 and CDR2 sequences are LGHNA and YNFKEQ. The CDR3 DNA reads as TGTGCCAGCAGCCAGGACAGGGTTAATTCACCCCTCCACTTT. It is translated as CASSQDRVNSPLHF.

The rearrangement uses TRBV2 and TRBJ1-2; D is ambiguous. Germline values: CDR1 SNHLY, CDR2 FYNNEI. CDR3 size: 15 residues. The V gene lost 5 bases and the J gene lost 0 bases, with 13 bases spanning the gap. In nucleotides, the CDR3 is TGTGCCAGCAGTTTGAAGCTCATAGCTAACTATGGCTACACCTTC. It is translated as CASSLKLIANYGYTF.

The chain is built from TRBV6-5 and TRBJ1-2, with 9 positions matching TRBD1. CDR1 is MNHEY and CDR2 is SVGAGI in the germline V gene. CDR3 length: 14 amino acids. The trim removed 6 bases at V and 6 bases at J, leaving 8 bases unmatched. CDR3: CASSSGQGWDGYTF. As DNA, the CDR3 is TGTGCCAGCAGCTCCGGACAGGGGTGGGATGGCTACACCTTC.

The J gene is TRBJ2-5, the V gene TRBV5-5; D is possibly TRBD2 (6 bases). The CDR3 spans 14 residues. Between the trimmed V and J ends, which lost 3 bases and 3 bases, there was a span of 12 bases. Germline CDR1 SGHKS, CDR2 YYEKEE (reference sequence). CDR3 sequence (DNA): TGTGCCAGCAGCTGGAGGGGCGTAAAAGAGACCCAGTACTTC. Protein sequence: CASSWRGVKETQYF.

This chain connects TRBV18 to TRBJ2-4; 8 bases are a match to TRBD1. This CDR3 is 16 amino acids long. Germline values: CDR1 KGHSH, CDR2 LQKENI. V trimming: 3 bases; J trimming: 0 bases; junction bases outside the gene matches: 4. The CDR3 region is CASSPQGASAKNIQYF. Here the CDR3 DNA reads TGTGCCAGCTCACCTCAGGGGGCTTCAGCCAAAAACATTCAGTACTTC.

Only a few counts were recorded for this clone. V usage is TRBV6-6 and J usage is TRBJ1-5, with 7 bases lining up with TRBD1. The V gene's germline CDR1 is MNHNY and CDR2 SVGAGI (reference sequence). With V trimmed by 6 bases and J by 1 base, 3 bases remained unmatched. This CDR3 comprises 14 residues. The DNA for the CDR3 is TGTGCCAGCAGCTCGACAGGGAGCAATCAGCCCCAGCATTTT. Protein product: CASSSTGSNQPQHF.

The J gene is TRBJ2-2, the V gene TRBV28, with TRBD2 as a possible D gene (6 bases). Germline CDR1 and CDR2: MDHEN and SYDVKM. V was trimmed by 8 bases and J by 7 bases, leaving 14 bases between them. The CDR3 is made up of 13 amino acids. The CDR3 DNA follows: TGTGCCAGCGGGGGAGGCTGGGGCGGGGAGCTGTTTTTT. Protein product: CASGGGWGGELFF.

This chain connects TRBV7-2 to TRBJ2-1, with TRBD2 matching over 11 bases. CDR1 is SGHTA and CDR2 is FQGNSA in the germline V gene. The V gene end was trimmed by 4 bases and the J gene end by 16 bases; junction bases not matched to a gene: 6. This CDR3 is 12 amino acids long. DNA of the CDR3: TGTGCCAGCAGCTCATTAGCGGGGGGGTATTTCTTC. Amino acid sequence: CASSSLAGGYFF. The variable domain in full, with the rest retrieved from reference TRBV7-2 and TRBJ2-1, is GAGVSQSPSNKVTEKGKDVELRCDPISGHTALYWYRQSLGQGLEFLIYFQGNSAPDKSGLPSDRFSAERTGGSVSTLTIQRTQQEDSAVYLCASSSLAGGYFFGPGTRLTVL.

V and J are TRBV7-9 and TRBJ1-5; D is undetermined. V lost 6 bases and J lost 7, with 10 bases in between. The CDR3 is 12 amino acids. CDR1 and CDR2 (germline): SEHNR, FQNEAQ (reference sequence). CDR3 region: CASSSGDQPQHF. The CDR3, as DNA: TGTGCCAGCAGTTCAGGCGACCAGCCCCAGCATTTT.

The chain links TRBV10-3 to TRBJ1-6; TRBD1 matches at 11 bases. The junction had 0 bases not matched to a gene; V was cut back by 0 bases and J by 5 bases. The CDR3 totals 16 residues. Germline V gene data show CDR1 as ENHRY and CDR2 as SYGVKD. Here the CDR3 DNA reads TGTGCCATCAGTGAGTCGGGACAGGGGGATAATTCACCCCTCCACTTT. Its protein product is CAISESGQGDNSPLHF.

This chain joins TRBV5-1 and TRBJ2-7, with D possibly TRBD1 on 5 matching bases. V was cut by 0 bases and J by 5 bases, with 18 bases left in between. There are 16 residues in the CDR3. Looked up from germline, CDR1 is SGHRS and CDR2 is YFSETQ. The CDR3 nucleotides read TGCGCCAGCAGCTTGGGGCCCTCAGGGAACGTCCACGAGCAGTACTTC. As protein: CASSLGPSGNVHEQYF.

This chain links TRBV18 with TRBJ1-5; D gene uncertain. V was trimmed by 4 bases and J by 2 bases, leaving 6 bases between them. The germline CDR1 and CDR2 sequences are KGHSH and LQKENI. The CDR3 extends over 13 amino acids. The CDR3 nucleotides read TGTGCCAGCTCACGCCAGGGCAATCAGCCCCAGCATTTT. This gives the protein CASSRQGNQPQHF.

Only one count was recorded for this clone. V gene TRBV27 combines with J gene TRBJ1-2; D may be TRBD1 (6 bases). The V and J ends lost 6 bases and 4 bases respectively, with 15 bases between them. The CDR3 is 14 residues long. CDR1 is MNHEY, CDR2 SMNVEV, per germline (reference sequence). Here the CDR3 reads CASRLSGEGYGYTF. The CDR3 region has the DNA TGTGCCAGCAGGCTCTCAGGGGAGGGCTATGGCTACACCTTC.

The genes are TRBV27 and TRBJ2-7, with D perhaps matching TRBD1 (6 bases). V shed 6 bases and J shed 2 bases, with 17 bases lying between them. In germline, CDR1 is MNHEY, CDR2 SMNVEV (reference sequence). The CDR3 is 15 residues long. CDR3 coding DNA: TGTGCCAGCAGCCCCGACAGGTCCAGCACCTACGAGCAGTACTTC. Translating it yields CASSPDRSSTYEQYF.

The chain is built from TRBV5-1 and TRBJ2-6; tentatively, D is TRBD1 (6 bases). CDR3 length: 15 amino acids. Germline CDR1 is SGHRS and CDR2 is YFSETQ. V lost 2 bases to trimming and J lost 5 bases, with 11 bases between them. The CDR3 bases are TGCGCCAGCAGCTTTGAACAGGGACGGGCCAACGTCCTGACTTTC. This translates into CASSFEQGRANVLTF.

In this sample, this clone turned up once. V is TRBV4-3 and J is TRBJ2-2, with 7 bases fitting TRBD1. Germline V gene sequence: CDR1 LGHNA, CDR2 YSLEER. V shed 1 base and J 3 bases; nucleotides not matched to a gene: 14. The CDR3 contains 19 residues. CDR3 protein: CASSQGNRGRPKDTGELFF. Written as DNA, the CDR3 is TGCGCCAGCAGCCAAGGGAACAGGGGCCGCCCAAAGGACACCGGGGAGCTGTTTTTT.

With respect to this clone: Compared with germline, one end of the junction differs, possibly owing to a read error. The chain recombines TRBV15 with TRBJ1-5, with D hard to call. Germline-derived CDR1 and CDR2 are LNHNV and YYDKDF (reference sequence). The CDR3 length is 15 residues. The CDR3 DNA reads TGTGCCACCAGCCGAGAGGGTTGGGCATCGGAGCCCCAGCATTTT. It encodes CATSREGWASEPQHF.

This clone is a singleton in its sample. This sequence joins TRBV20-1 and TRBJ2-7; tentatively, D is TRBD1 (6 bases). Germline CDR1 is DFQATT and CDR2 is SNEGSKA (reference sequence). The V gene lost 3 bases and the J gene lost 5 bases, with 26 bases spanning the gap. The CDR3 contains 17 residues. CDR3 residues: CSASILLARGKGNEQYF. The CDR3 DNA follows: TGCAGTGCTAGTATCCTATTGGCGAGGGGGAAAGGGAACGAGCAGTACTTC.

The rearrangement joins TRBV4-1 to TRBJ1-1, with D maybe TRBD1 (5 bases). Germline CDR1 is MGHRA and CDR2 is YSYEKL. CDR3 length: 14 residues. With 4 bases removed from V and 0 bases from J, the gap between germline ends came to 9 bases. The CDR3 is CASSRTTVNTEAFF. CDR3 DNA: TGCGCCAGCAGCCGAACGACAGTGAACACTGAAGCTTTCTTT.

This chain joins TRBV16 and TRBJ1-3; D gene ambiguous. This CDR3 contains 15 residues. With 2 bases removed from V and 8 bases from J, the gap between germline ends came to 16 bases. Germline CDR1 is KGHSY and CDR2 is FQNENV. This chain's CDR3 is CASSQEAMGGYTIYF. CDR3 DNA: TGTGCCAGCAGCCAAGAGGCGATGGGAGGCTACACCATATATTTT.

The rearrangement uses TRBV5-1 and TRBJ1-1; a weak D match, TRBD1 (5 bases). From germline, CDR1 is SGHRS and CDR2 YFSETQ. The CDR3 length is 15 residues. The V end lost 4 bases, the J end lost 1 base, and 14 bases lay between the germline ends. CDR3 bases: TGCGCCAGCAGCCCGGAGACAGATCAGAACACTGAAGCTTTCTTT. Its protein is CASSPETDQNTEAFF.

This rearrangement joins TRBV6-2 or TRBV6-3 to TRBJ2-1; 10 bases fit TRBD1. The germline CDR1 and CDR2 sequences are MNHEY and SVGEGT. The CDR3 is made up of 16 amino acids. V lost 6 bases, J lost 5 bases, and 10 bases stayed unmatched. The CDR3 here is CASSSGRDRGDNEQFF. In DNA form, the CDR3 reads TGTGCCAGCAGCTCGGGTAGGGACAGGGGAGACAATGAGCAGTTCTTC.

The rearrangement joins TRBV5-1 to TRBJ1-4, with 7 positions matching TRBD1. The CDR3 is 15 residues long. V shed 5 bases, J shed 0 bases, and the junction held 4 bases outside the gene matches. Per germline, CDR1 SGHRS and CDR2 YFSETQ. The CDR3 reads CASRDRPATNEKLFF. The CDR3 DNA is TGCGCCAGCAGGGACAGGCCCGCAACTAATGAAAAACTGTTTTTT. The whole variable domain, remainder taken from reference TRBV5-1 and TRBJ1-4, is KAGVTQTPRYLIKTRGQQVTLSCSPISGHRSVSWYQQTPGQGLQFLFEYFSETQRNKGNFPGRFSGRQFSNSRSEMNVSTLELGDSALYLCASRDRPATNEKLFFGSGTQLSVL.

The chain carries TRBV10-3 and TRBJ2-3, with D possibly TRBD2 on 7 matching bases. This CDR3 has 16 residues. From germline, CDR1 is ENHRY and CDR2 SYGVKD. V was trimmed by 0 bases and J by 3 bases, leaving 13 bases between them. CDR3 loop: CAISESGGPGTDTQYF. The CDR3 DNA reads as TGTGCCATCAGTGAGTCGGGGGGGCCGGGGACAGATACGCAGTATTTT.